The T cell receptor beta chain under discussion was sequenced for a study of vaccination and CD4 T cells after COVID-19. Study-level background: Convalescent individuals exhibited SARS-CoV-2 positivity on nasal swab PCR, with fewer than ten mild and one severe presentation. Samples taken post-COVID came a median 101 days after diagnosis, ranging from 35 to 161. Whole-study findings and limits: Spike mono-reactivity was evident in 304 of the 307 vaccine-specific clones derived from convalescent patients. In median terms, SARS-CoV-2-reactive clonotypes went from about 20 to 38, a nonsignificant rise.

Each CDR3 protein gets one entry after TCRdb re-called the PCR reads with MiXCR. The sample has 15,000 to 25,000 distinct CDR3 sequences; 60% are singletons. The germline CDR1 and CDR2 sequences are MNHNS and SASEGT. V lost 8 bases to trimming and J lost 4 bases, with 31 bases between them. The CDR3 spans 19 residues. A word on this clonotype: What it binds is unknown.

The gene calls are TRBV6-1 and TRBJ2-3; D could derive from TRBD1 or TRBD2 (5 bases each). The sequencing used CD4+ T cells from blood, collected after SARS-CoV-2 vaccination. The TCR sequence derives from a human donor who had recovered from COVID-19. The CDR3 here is CASPDDKAGNKDSSDTQYF. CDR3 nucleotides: TGTGCCAGCCCCGACGACAAGGCAGGGAACAAGGACTCCTCAGATACGCAGTATTTT.